This T cell receptor beta chain was recovered during a study of T cell changes during pregnancy in multiple sclerosis. The protocol was immunoSEQ multiplex PCR, while the TCRdb copy is restricted to in-frame clones and leaves out a portion. The sample includes about 77,000 clones, about 88% of them seen just once. CDR1 and CDR2 (germline): MNHEY, SMNVEV (reference sequence). V dropped 5 bases and J dropped 9; count of bases not matched to a gene: 6. The CDR3 covers 13 residues. The receptor comes from a female donor with multiple sclerosis, enrolled in a pregnancy study. This specimen was peripheral blood, taken before pregnancy. The chain links TRBV27 to TRBJ1-4; 7 bases align to TRBD1. The CDR3 DNA sequence: TGTGCCAGCAGTCTCGACAGGGAGAAAAAACTGTTTTTT. Protein sequence: CASSLDREKKLFF.